A selection of T cell receptor beta chains follows, all from one sample in a study of response to subunit inactivated influenza vaccine. TCRdb fed the RT-PCR reads into MiXCR, producing one record per CDR3 protein. The table records 500,000 to 600,000 distinct CDR3 sequences, roughly 8.2% of them present only once. The starting material was PBMCs from blood, obtained about 24 months after vaccination. The receptors here all came from a man aged 45 to 75 who received an inactivated influenza vaccine. The CDR3 runs from the conserved cysteine through the conserved F or W. A D gene is named only where the DNA matches it firmly. Clone size is given for some rows only: seen once, a few or many times, or a class if the clone is expanded.

15 TRBD1 TRBJ1-6 - TRBV6-2/TRBV6-3 TGTGCCAGCAGACGGGGACAGGATAATAATTCACCCCTCCACTTT CASRRGQDNNSPLHF
15 TRBD1 TRBJ1-1 - TRBV28 TGTGCCAGCAGTTTCCCGGGACAGAAGAACACTGAAGCTTTCTTT CASSFPGQKNTEAFF
13 - TRBJ2-5 few TRBV20-1 TGCAGTGCTAAATCCAGGACACAAGAGACCCAGTACTTC CSAKSRTQETQYF
11 - TRBJ2-5 few TRBV24-1 TGTGCCACCGGCTTGCAAGAGACCCAGTACTTC CATGLQETQYF
16 - TRBJ1-5 many TRBV7-8 TGTGCCAGCAGCTTACGCGAAGGGACGCGCAATCAGCCCCAGCATTTT CASSLREGTRNQPQHF
14 - TRBJ2-5 many TRBV11-1 TGTGCCAGCAGCTTAAATTTGAACCCGGAGACCCAGTACTTC CASSLNLNPETQYF
13 - TRBJ2-7 few TRBV7-9 TGTGCCAGCACCCCATCGGTCAGCTACGAGCAGTACTTC CASTPSVSYEQYF
17 TRBD1 TRBJ1-6 - TRBV29-1 TGCAGCGGTAGGACAGGGGATAGTTATCCATATAATTCACCCCTCCACTTT CSGRTGDSYPYNSPLHF
15 TRBD2 TRBJ2-5 many TRBV12-3/TRBV12-4 TGTGCCAGCAGCATCGCTGCGGGGGGCCAAGAGACCCAGTACTTC CASSIAAGGQETQYF
14 TRBD2 TRBJ2-7 - TRBV2 TGTGCCAGCAGTCCTCTAGCGGGAGCATGGGAGCAGTACTTC CASSPLAGAWEQYF
17 - TRBJ2-1 many TRBV25-1 TGTGCCAGCAGTGGGCGCCCTGGGACCGCAACCTACAATGAGCAGTTCTTC CASSGRPGTATYNEQFF
14 - TRBJ1-6 few TRBV20-1 TGCAGTGCTAGCAGGGGACACCGGGGGGGGCCCCTCCACTTT CSASRGHRGGPLHF
13 TRBD1 TRBJ1-1 few TRBV30 TGTGCCTACTACGGGACAGGGAACACTGAAGCTTTCTTT CAYYGTGNTEAFF
17 - TRBJ2-2 few TRBV5-1 TGCGCCAGCAGCCTCCTTGGAGGGGGGGCTAACACCGGGGAGCTGTTTTTT CASSLLGGGANTGELFF
15 TRBD1 TRBJ2-1 - TRBV3-1 TGTGCCAGCAGCCAAGGGTCGACAGGGCGGGATGAGCAGTTCTTC CASSQGSTGRDEQFF
15 TRBD1 TRBJ2-2 many TRBV24-1 TGTGCCACCAGTGGCGCAGGGGGCTTCACCGGGGAGCTGTTTTTT CATSGAGGFTGELFF
15 TRBD1 TRBJ2-7 - TRBV4-1 TGCGCCAGCAGCCAAGCCCCGGGACAGGGTATCGAGCAGTACTTC CASSQAPGQGIEQYF
14 TRBD2 TRBJ2-3 - TRBV10-3 TGTGCCATCAACGGGCGGGAGGGCAAGGATACGCAGTATTTT CAINGREGKDTQYF
12 - TRBJ1-5 few TRBV21-1 TGTGCCAGCAGCAAACAACATCAGCCCCAGCATTTT CASSKQHQPQHF
14 - TRBJ2-7 many TRBV29-1 TGCAGCGTTGAGTTGAGGGGGAGGGACTACGAGCAGTACTTC CSVELRGRDYEQYF
15 - TRBJ1-1 many TRBV4-2 TGTGCCAGCAGCCAAGCTTTTTTAGGTAACACTGAAGCTTTCTTT CASSQAFLGNTEAFF
16 - TRBJ2-7 - TRBV20-1 TGCAGTGCTAGAGATGTGGACAAGTCGTTTTCCTACGAGCAGTACTTC CSARDVDKSFSYEQYF
13 - TRBJ2-5 - TRBV9 TGTGCCAGCGCCGGAGCTTCACAAGAGACCCAGTACTTC CASAGASQETQYF
14 - TRBJ2-7 many TRBV20-1 TGCAGTGCTAGCGGCCCGTCCAGGTCCTACGAGCAGTACTTC CSASGPSRSYEQYF
13 - TRBJ2-2 many TRBV21-1 TGTGCCAGCAGCCCTAGCGTTGGCGGGGAGCTGTTTTTT CASSPSVGGELFF
13 - TRBJ2-7 many TRBV5-1 TGCGCCAGCAGCTACCCGTCCTCCTACGAGCAGTACTTC CASSYPSSYEQYF
15 - TRBJ2-7 - TRBV4-3 TGCGCCAGCAGCCAAATCATCGGTAAAATCTACGAGCAGTACTTC CASSQIIGKIYEQYF
18 - TRBJ2-2 few TRBV28 TGTGCCAGCAGTCTAAGGGGGATCCTTGCGGCAAACACCGGGGAGCTGTTTTTT CASSLRGILAANTGELFF
12 TRBD1 TRBJ1-2 few TRBV29-1 TGCAGCGTTGGGCGGACAGGGGACGGCTACACCTTC CSVGRTGDGYTF
16 - TRBJ2-1 - TRBV20-1 TGCAGTGCTACCCTACCCCCGACTGCCATCTACAATGAGCAGTTCTTC CSATLPPTAIYNEQFF
14 TRBD1 TRBJ2-7 few TRBV20-1 TGCAGTGCTAGAACGGGACAGGCCGCCTACGAGCAGTACTTC CSARTGQAAYEQYF
12 - TRBJ2-7 few TRBV6-1 TGTGCCAGCAGTGTCAGAACCTACGAGCAGTACTTC CASSVRTYEQYF
11 - TRBJ2-7 few TRBV20-1 TGCAGTGCTAGCCAGGTGTACGAGCAGTACTTC CSASQVYEQYF
16 TRBD1 TRBJ2-1 many TRBV6-1 TGTGCCAGCAGTGAATGGGGACAGGGGAGGTACAATGAGCAGTTCTTC CASSEWGQGRYNEQFF
11 TRBD2 TRBJ2-7 - TRBV6-5 TGTGCCAGCAGTCGGGGGGACGAGCAGTACTTC CASSRGDEQYF
14 - TRBJ1-1 - TRBV3-1 TGTGCCAGCAGCCAAGCTGGGGGGCGGGCTGAAGCTTTCTTT CASSQAGGRAEAFF
12 TRBD1 TRBJ2-1 - TRBV5-1 TGCGCCAGCCGGGACAGCCACAATGAGCAGTTCTTC CASRDSHNEQFF
16 TRBD2 TRBJ2-5 many TRBV6-2/TRBV6-3 TGTGCCAGCAGCCGTATCGGACTAGCGGGAGTTGAGACCCAGTACTTC CASSRIGLAGVETQYF
15 - TRBJ1-2 few TRBV4-3 TGCGCCAGCAGCCAAGTTATCGTCAGTCGTGCAGGCTACACCTTC CASSQVIVSRAGYTF
14 TRBD2 TRBJ2-7 - TRBV20-1 TGCAGTGCTAGGGGCGGGAGTAACCCCTACGAGCAGTACTTC CSARGGSNPYEQYF
16 TRBD2 TRBJ2-3 few TRBV28 TGTGCCAGCAGTTTCTTCGGACTAGCGGGGCCTGATACGCAGTATTTT CASSFFGLAGPDTQYF
13 - TRBJ2-2 many TRBV7-3 TGTGCCAGCAGCCCCCCCCGCACCGGGGAGCTGTTTTTT CASSPPRTGELFF
14 - TRBJ2-4 few TRBV29-1 TGCAGCGTAGAACTGGAGTTAGCCAAAAACATTCAGTACTTC CSVELELAKNIQYF
16 TRBD2 TRBJ2-5 - TRBV12-3/TRBV12-4 TGTGCCAGCAGTCCAACCCCGGTTCTAGCGGGGGGGCCTGGGTACTTC CASSPTPVLAGGPGYF